This T cell receptor (beta chain) was sequenced for a study of blood T cell repertoires in COVID-19. About the research overall: Nucleic acid was either cDNA or gDNA, and it came from T cells, B-cell-depleted T cells, or PBMCs.

The cohort comprised adults aged 18 to 89 years residing in under 25 US areas. Symptom resolution, clearance, or two negative PCRs marked the recovered donors of Cohort 3. The CDR3 is made up of 14 amino acids. Trimming shortened V by 2 bases and J by 9 bases, and 11 bases separated the two germline ends. The germline gives CDR1 SEHNR, CDR2 FQNEAQ (reference sequence). Repertoires were generated with immunoSEQ multiplex PCR, while TCRdb's copy carries only in-frame clones and drops some. There are about 320,000 clones in the sample; under 95% occur only once, and around 2.6% lies in the top ten. The TCR comes from a man aged 60 to 69 who had recovered from COVID-19. The V gene is TRBV7-9, the J gene TRBJ1-6; D perhaps matches TRBD1 (6 bases). Specimen: PBMCs or T cells enriched from blood (not recorded which). CDR3 region: CASSLSTGTSPLHF. The DNA for the CDR3 is TGTGCCAGCAGCTTAAGTACAGGGACTTCACCCCTCCACTTT.